The sequence of this T cell receptor (beta chain) was determined in a study of blood T cells in healthy people across ages. A second PCR of roughly 7 to 11 cycles used a sample-barcoded 5' primer and a J-beta primer mix. TCRdb reprocessed the 5' RACE reads via MiXCR and lists one record per CDR3 protein. The sample yields roughly 1,300,000 distinct CDR3 sequences, around 59% seen once. CDR1 is SQVTM, CDR2 ANQGSEA, per germline. Trimming removed 2 bases from V and 14 bases from J; junction bases left unmatched: 8. The CDR3 has 13 amino acids. This receptor was taken from a man between 18 and 29 years old in good health. The chain links TRBV29-1 to TRBJ2-1; TRBD2 agrees at 11 bases. Sequencing was performed on blood. The CDR3 nucleotides are TGCAGCGTTGAAAACCTACTAGCGGGAGTGAAGTTCTTC. This sequence encodes CSVENLLAGVKFF.